This T cell receptor (beta chain) appears in the sequencing data of a study of blood T cell repertoires in COVID-19. Study summary: Acute and convalescent COVID-19 specimens originated in the United States, Italy and Spain. PBMCs, B-cell-depleted T cells, or T cells provided the cDNA or gDNA that made up the material.

Patients of the Seattle cohort, enrolled during active infection, were followed longitudinally. Per the authors' pipeline: The assay estimated nucleated cells by amplifying reference gene primers. Generated by immunoSEQ multiplex PCR, the TCRdb table keeps only in-frame clones and is missing some. V and J calls and clone size follow that table, whereas D and trimming were derived from the DNA. The data hold approximately 170,000 clones, with roughly nine tenths observed a single time. The sample holds one count of this clone. This TCR was recovered from a woman aged 60-75 years with COVID-19, enrolled during active disease. Material for sequencing was peripheral blood.

The CDR3 spells CASSLTISYEQYF. DNA for the CDR3: TGTGCCAGCAGTTTGACTATTTCCTACGAGCAGTACTTC. The V gene is TRBV12-3 or TRBV12-4, the J gene TRBJ2-7; a weak D match, TRBD2 (5 bases). Trimming removed 3 bases at V and 1 base at J, with 7 bases between. This CDR3 region has 13 residues.